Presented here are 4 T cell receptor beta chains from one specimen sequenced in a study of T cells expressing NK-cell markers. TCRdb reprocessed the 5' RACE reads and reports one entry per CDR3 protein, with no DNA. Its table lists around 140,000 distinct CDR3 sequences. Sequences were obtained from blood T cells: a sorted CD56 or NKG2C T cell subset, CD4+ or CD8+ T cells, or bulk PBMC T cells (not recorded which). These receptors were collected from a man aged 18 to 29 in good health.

The chain's CDR3 is CSSTLAGPTDTQYF. This sequence joins TRBV29-1 and TRBJ2-3; the D gene TCRdb calls, TRBD2, cannot be checked with no DNA. This CDR3 region has 14 residues. The germline gives CDR1 SQVTM, CDR2 ANQGSEA.

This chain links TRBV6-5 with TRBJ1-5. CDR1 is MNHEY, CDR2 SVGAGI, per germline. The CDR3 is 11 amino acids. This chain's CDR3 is CASGEGQPQHF.

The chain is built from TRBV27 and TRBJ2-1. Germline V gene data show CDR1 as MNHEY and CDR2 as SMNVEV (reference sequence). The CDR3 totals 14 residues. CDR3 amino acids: CASSFQGSYNEQFF.

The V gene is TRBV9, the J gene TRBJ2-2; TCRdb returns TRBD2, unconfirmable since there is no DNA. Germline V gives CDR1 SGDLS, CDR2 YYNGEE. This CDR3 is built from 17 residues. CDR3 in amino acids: CASSPGLAGEGGGELFF. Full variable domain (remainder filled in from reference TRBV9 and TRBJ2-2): DSGVTQTPKHLITATGQRVTLRCSPRSGDLSVYWYQQSLDQGLQFLIQYYNGEERAKGNILERFSAQQFPDLHSELNLSSLELGDSALYFCASSPGLAGEGGGELFFGEGSRLTVL.